Presented here are 17 T cell receptor beta chains from one specimen sequenced in a study of blood T cell repertoires in COVID-19. TCRdb's copy holds only in-frame clones and misses some; the assay was immunoSEQ multiplex PCR. Here the sample spans about 210,000 clones, roughly four fifths being singletons. The sample was peripheral blood. These receptors came from a woman aged 70-85 years with COVID-19, enrolled during active disease.

The rearrangement uses TRBV29-1 and TRBJ2-7; the D gene is possibly TRBD1 (5 bases). The germline V gene has CDR1 SQVTM and CDR2 ANQGSEA. Trimming cost V 7 bases and J 4 bases, with 11 bases left between them. The CDR3 sequence is 11 residues long. The CDR3 loop is CSARTGYEQYF. As DNA, the CDR3 is TGCAGCGCCCGCACAGGTTACGAGCAGTACTTC.

V usage is TRBV6-4 and J usage is TRBJ1-1; D is perhaps TRBD1 (6 bases). The CDR3 contains 13 residues. Germline V CDR1 and CDR2: MRHNA, SNTAGT. V was cut by 5 bases and J by 1 base, with 8 bases left in between. This CDR3 reads CASSRQANTEAFF. The CDR3 nucleotides are TGTGCCAGCAGTCGACAGGCGAACACTGAAGCTTTCTTT.

This clone was seen a few times. The chain couples TRBV7-2 to TRBJ2-5; D call uncertain. V lost 2 bases and J 5 bases, leaving 15 bases between the germline ends. CDR1 and CDR2 from the germline V gene are SGHTA and FQGNSA. The CDR3 is 15 amino acids. CDR3 nucleotide sequence: TGTGCCAGCAGCTTAACAGCACAGCCATGGGAGACCCAGTACTTC. Amino acid sequence: CASSLTAQPWETQYF.

A few counts support this clone. The chain links TRBV19 to TRBJ2-2; 9 nucleotides match TRBD1. Germline loops: CDR1 LNHDA, CDR2 SQIVND (reference sequence). Trimming removed 5 bases from V and 3 bases from J; junction bases left unmatched: 7. The length of the CDR3 is 16 residues. The CDR3 region is CASSGTGGYYTGELFF. CDR3 nucleotide sequence: TGTGCCAGTAGTGGAACAGGGGGCTACTACACCGGGGAGCTGTTTTTT.

The CDR3 is CASSVGRAATNEKLFF. Written as DNA, the CDR3 is TGTGCCAGCAGTGTGGGGAGGGCTGCAACTAATGAAAAACTGTTTTTT. V usage is TRBV2 and J usage is TRBJ1-4; unclear D gene. With 4 bases removed from V and 0 bases from J, the gap between germline ends came to 12 bases. CDR1 and CDR2 (germline): SNHLY, FYNNEI. The CDR3 is 16 residues long.

This rearrangement joins TRBV30 to TRBJ1-6, with D possibly matching TRBD1 (5 bases). V shed 0 bases and J shed 10 bases, with 19 bases lying between them. CDR1 is GTSNPN and CDR2 is SVGIG in the germline V gene (reference sequence). CDR3 length: 16 amino acids. Written as DNA, the CDR3 is TGTGCCTGGAGTGTAAATCAGGCCCCAGCAGGGTCACCCCTCCACTTT. It translates to CAWSVNQAPAGSPLHF.

V and J are TRBV7-6 and TRBJ1-3; D gene uncertain. Trimming took 5 bases from V and 1 from J, leaving 9 bases between them. Germline CDR1 reads SGHVS; CDR2 reads FNYEAQ. The CDR3 contains 14 residues. The CDR3 here is CASSPRSSGNTIYF. The DNA of the CDR3 is TGTGCCAGCAGCCCAAGGAGTTCTGGAAACACCATATATTTT.

Remarks on this clone: Different DNA sequences within this sample yield the same CDR3. The chain couples TRBV7-2 to TRBJ1-2, with TRBD1 as a possible D gene (6 bases). The length of the CDR3 is 13 residues. Germline lookup yields CDR1 SGHTA and CDR2 FQGNSA. The V end was cut by 5 bases, the J end by 2 bases, with 9 bases between. The CDR3 sequence: CASSPDSNYGYTF. The CDR3 nucleotides read TGTGCCAGCAGCCCGGACAGCAACTATGGCTACACCTTC.

This clone came up once. This CDR3 reads CASRRSGSTDTQYF. CDR3 DNA: TGCGCCAGCAGACGGAGCGGGAGTACAGATACGCAGTATTTT. This chain connects TRBV5-1 to TRBJ2-3; 8 bases agree with TRBD2. The germline CDR1 and CDR2 sequences are SGHRS and YFSETQ. The CDR3 consists of 14 residues. Trimming removed 5 bases from V and 3 bases from J; junction bases left unmatched: 5.

The V and J genes are TRBV7-2 and TRBJ2-4; 8 bases line up with TRBD2. Germline CDR1 reads SGHTA; CDR2 reads FQGNSA. The V segment lost 5 bases and the J segment 0 bases; nucleotides outside the gene matches: 9. This CDR3 is built from 17 residues. The CDR3 here is CASSPMGLAGAKNIQYF. As DNA, the CDR3 is TGTGCCAGCAGCCCCATGGGCCTAGCGGGAGCCAAAAACATTCAGTACTTC.

The chain links TRBV29-1 to TRBJ1-1; D not certain. The CDR3 has 8 amino acids. The germline gives CDR1 SQVTM, CDR2 ANQGSEA. V lost 4 bases and J 14 bases, leaving 8 bases between the germline ends. The CDR3 loop reads CSVGRAFF. In DNA form, the CDR3 reads TGCAGCGTTGGGAGAGCGTTCTTT.

This chain uses TRBV29-1 with TRBJ2-2; 9 positions match TRBD2. This CDR3 comprises 13 residues. The germline CDR1 and CDR2 sequences are SQVTM and ANQGSEA. The ends lost 5 bases at V and 5 bases at J; junction bases unmatched: 3. The chain's CDR3 is CSVSGRKTGELFF. The CDR3 DNA is TGCAGCGTTAGCGGGAGGAAAACCGGGGAGCTGTTTTTT.

This chain uses TRBV30 with TRBJ1-3; D uncertain. CDR3 length: 13 amino acids. From germline, CDR1 is GTSNPN and CDR2 SVGIG (reference sequence). Trimming removed 0 bases at V and 6 bases at J, with 9 bases between. This CDR3 is CAWSVGSTNTIYF. The CDR3 nucleotides are TGTGCCTGGAGTGTCGGGAGCACAAACACCATATATTTT.

The chain has TRBV19 and TRBJ2-2, with 12 bases lining up with TRBD2. The ends lost 1 base at V and 4 bases at J; junction bases unmatched: 1. The CDR3 is 16 residues long. Germline-derived CDR1 and CDR2 are LNHDA and SQIVND (reference sequence). The CDR3 spells CASSIASGRVTGELFF. CDR3 sequence (DNA): TGTGCCAGTAGTATAGCTAGCGGGAGGGTCACCGGGGAGCTGTTTTTT. Supplemented by reference TRBV19 and TRBJ2-2, the full variable domain reads DGGITQSPKYLFRKEGQNVTLSCEQNLNHDAMYWYRQDPGQGLRLIYYSQIVNDFQKGDIAEGYSVSREKKESFPLTVTSAQKNPTAFYLCASSIASGRVTGELFFGEGSRLTVL.

The table lists this clone with a few counts. The chain recombines TRBV11-3 with TRBJ2-3; D is uncertain. The CDR3 extends over 12 amino acids. Germline V gene sequence: CDR1 SGHNT, CDR2 YENEEA. Trimming took off 5 bases at V and 5 bases at J, with 8 bases between the two ends. CDR3 residues: CASSSGGDTQYF. The CDR3 DNA sequence: TGTGCCAGCAGCAGTGGCGGAGATACGCAGTATTTT.

This chain connects TRBV2 to TRBJ2-4, with D perhaps matching TRBD1 (6 bases). The length of the CDR3 is 14 residues. CDR1 and CDR2 from the germline V gene are SNHLY and FYNNEI. The V gene lost 5 bases and the J gene lost 1 base, with 9 bases spanning the gap. The CDR3 here is CASSQTGAKNIQYF. For the CDR3, the DNA is TGTGCCAGCAGTCAAACAGGGGCCAAAAACATTCAGTACTTC.

This chain uses TRBV9 with TRBJ2-5; weak D call: TRBD2 (6 bases). Between the trimmed V and J ends, which lost 3 bases and 5 bases, there was a span of 14 bases. This CDR3 is built from 14 residues. Germline CDR1 SGDLS, CDR2 YYNGEE. The CDR3 sequence is CASSAGTGRETQYF. CDR3 nucleotides: TGTGCCAGCAGCGCCGGGACTGGGAGGGAGACCCAGTACTTC.